The source of this TCR beta chain is a study of cytomegalovirus exposure and HLA in healthy donors listed by TCRdb under 2017. Turning to the overall study: In an earlier analysis of approximately 640 of the donors, 276 Gb of sequence data and approximately 100 million unique TCR beta sequences from about 190 million T cells were reported. Approximately 310 gigabases of sequencing data and tens of millions of unique TCR sequences were included in an early release covering about 700 HLA-typed donors. Of the roughly 400 genotyped donors, roughly 80% were placed in the genetic ancestry cluster associated with self-reported Caucasian donors. The study was designed to test whether signatures of past pathogen exposure could be identified by cataloging public T cell receptors. Using immunosequencing, the study profiled T cell repertoires from 500 to 800 subjects and related those repertoires to cytomegalovirus serostatus. Along with the roughly 710-subject first cohort, a separate validation cohort of over a hundred different subjects was used. To predict cytomegalovirus infection status, the study brought together high-throughput TCR immunosequencing, statistical association of individual TCRs with disease status, and machine learning. A later analysis re-analyzed previously published TCR beta repertoires from 650 to 800 donors and added high-resolution HLA genotyping to study TCR occurrence patterns. Rather than drawing on any new phenotypic data, the later analysis identified candidate immune exposures from TCR beta sequences and the way those sequences occurred across donors. To decide whether each TCR beta V gene segment behaved as functional or pseudogenic, an earlier analysis of some 540 of the donors relied on high-throughput TCR beta sequencing. Donor age, sex, ethnicity and CMV serostatus were collected together with the repertoire data. A later genetic analysis took genome-wide SNP genotypes for about 55% of the 666 donors and used that subset as a discovery cohort. All discovery cohort repertoires had been generated on a single sequencing platform. Class I and class II HLA loci were covered by the typing at four-digit resolution. Typing coverage differed by locus: A, B, C, DRB1 and DQB1 were typed in about 620-630 donors, DQA1 in 522, DPA1 in 600 to 610, and DPB1 in 472. Roughly 5 DR-DQ haplotypes were handled as single units for association and clustering, since linkage in the cohort was strong. Across around 400 genotyped donors of the cohort, an average of approximately 240,000 unique TCR beta nucleotide sequences per donor were sequenced, and roughly 17% of those sequences were non-productive.

Results and caveats for the whole study, not just this receptor: Because HLA typing was unavailable for some donors at each locus, only the typed subset was used in association tests. This cohort had only TCR beta chains sequenced, and the lack of alpha or paired-chain data limited which features could be detected. A total of 164 TCR beta chains were listed by the study as associated with cytomegalovirus. A group of highly shared sequence variants was considered likely to be a technical artifact of the sequencing pipeline. When HLA alleles, especially DR and DQ, strongly co-occurred, attributing TCR associations to individual alleles was difficult. In a later analysis, 16,951 TCR beta sequences were associated with specific HLA alleles at a false discovery rate of 0.05. In a later analysis, HLA-associated TCR beta chains showed more clonal expansion and lower generation probabilities than non-associated chains that were equally common. Sequencing depth was assumed to be roughly uniform across donors in the presence/absence analyses, though that assumption may not hold. Correlated functional status among segregating V segments might reflect linkage disequilibrium, but an unknown experimental factor could not be ruled out. In vitro tests confirmed that three of the cytomegalovirus-associated TCR beta chains recognize cytomegalovirus antigens. Broadly in line with IMGT annotations, most TCR beta V segments showed up in productive rearrangements about 87% or about 30% of the time in an earlier analysis of roughly 590 of the donors. Most TCR sequences were seen in very few donors, while some public TCRs were found in many individuals. The classifier was reported to diagnose cytomegalovirus status with high specificity and sensitivity in both the original and validation cohorts. Some IMGT-functional V segments, including TRBV6-2 and TRBV6-3, could not be distinguished by the 87-base-pair reads and were therefore excluded. Most CMV-associated TCR beta chains appeared to be HLA-restricted in a later analysis, and the HLA associations seemed to be driven largely by CMV exposure. According to a later genetic analysis, donors in an Asian-associated ancestry cluster had fewer N-insertions in productive TCRs than the approximately 630-donor mean. A later genetic analysis associated a missense DCLRE1C variant with V-gene and J-gene trimming of TCR beta chains, and an independent cohort replicated the association. A later analysis found that TCR association rates varied across HLA loci, with DRB1 alleles showing the most associated TCRs and HLA-C alleles the fewest. Seventeen rarely observed V segments, including chromosome 9 orphons, were excluded from the earlier analysis of about 610 of the donors because counts were too low. A further reported finding was that TCR beta sequences accurately predicted the HLA-A and HLA-B alleles for most subjects in the first cohort. Immune exposure information for the cohort was limited to CMV serostatus. Several of the top co-occurrence clusters appeared to be linked to parvovirus B19, influenza, CMV and Epstein-Barr virus, according to a later analysis. According to the authors, the approach could potentially be generalized to other disease states and immunological phenotypes.

In total, just over 650 healthy bone marrow donors made up the cohort. All cohort members were sampled while nominally healthy, although unrecorded immune exposures were likely present. The donor was CMV seropositive and was included in the group of 250 to 300 seropositive cohort members. Every donor gave a peripheral blood sample, and the peripheral blood mononuclear cells from that sample were used for TCR beta sequencing. Genomic DNA was extracted from the blood cell samples with the Qiagen DNeasy Blood Extraction Kit. The CDR3 runs 17 residues from the cysteine to the phenylalanine. Only the CDR3 DNA stays, 51 bases, in frame from base 1. Ends trimmed: V by 0 bases, J by 4 bases; bases unmatched to a gene: 8. Per the germline V gene, MGHRA is the CDR1 and YSYEKL is the CDR2. The library was prepared using the immunoSEQ multiplex PCR assay. For the multiplex PCR, a mixture combining 60 forward primers for TCR Vbeta segments and 13 reverse primers for TCR Jbeta segments was used. The CDR3 region of rearranged TCR beta genes was amplified from genomic DNA with a multiplex PCR assay. The amplified TCR beta libraries were sequenced on the Illumina HiSeq System as 87-base-pair reads. The paper's processing steps were these. In a later analysis, tens of millions of unique TCR beta chains were counted across the 500 to 850 repertoires, and roughly 9.9 million of these chains were shared by at least two donors. Raw reads were error-corrected and collapsed into unique sequences by a nearest-neighbor algorithm in which closely related sequences were merged to remove PCR and sequencing errors. To assign V, D and J gene segments, CDR3 sequences were aligned to IMGT reference sequences. For a sequence to be retained, a match of at least six nucleotides was required to both a V gene segment and a J gene segment. A rearrangement was called productive if the CDR3 had no stop codons and remained in frame with V and J, and every other rearrangement was called non-productive. CDR3 was defined according to IMGT convention as the region running from the second conserved V-encoded cysteine to the conserved J-encoded phenylalanine. In an earlier analysis of approximately 500 of the donors, sequences lacking an unambiguous match to a single V gene segment were excluded. An earlier analysis of several hundred of the donors classified V segments as functional when productive rearrangements were above 56.7% and as segregating when the standard deviation between donors was above 5%. A statistical classification framework was built for diagnosing cytomegalovirus status from the catalog of TCR beta chain sequences. V and J gene assignment, in a later analysis, came from comparing TCR nucleotide sequences with IMGT/GENE-DB human TR gene sequences. The TCRdist pipeline was used in a later analysis to assign CDR3 sequences and most-parsimonious VDJ recombination scenarios. In a later analysis, every TCR beta chain was defined by the combination of its CDR3 amino acid sequence and its V-gene family, and reads without a unique V-gene family were dropped. In a later analysis, around 600 highly shared, low-generation-probability nucleotide sequences were removed to address suspected cross-contamination and a sequencing artifact. In a later analysis, a clonal expansion index for each public chain was calculated from normalized within-repertoire ranks of inferred template counts. A later analysis computed generation probabilities with a VDJ recombination model fitted to out-of-frame rearrangements, and checked the results against IGoR. A later analysis scored TCR-TCR, TCR-HLA and TCR-CMV co-occurrence with hypergeometric tests, applying a repertoire-size bias correction to TCR pairs. To estimate false discovery rates, a later analysis permuted the HLA or CMV assignments 20 times. In a later analysis, co-occurring TCRs were grouped using DBSCAN, and TCRdist sequence similarity was added for clustering within HLA-allele-positive subsets. Repertoires with fewer than 30,000 or more than 120,000 public chains, plus five repertoires with anomalous nucleotide sharing, were excluded from co-occurrence clustering. TCRdb provides this immuneACCESS table in a form limited to in-frame rearrangements. Some clones are lacking; in checked studies, under half of them reflect an unresolved V gene, and why the rest are absent is not known. V and J calls and clone size are copied from that table; D and trimming were computed from the DNA. Counted in this sample were 100,000 to 150,000 clones; roughly 66% of them appeared once. The ten biggest clones cover more than 4.5% of the sample.

This clone has only a few counts. Its antigen remains unidentified. Base qualities are missing; no much larger clone stands one base away. The sequence joins TRBV4-1 to TRBJ2-3, and TRBD2 aligns with 9 junction nucleotides. This receptor was taken from a man in his fifties or sixties in good health and CMV-seropositive. Sequencing was done on a sample of PBMCs. CDR3 reads: CASSQDRSGGGADTQYF. The bases are TGCGCCAGCAGCCAAGATCGTAGCGGGGGTGGCGCAGATACGCAGTATTTT.